This T cell receptor (beta chain) was observed in a study of long-term antiretroviral therapy in people with HIV. Notes on the study in general: Control repertoires displayed wider CDR3 length ranges than the HIV repertoires.

As for this clone: What it binds is not known.

The V gene lost 3 bases and the J gene lost 8 bases, with 10 bases spanning the gap. Germline V gene lookup returns CDR1 LNHDA and CDR2 SQIVND (reference sequence). This CDR3 is 12 amino acids long. immunoSEQ v3.0 was run at survey level. Assay used: immunoSEQ multiplex PCR; TCRdb lists only in-frame clones, some missing. The table has roughly 38,000 clones, 82% seen once; the top ten hold roughly 13%. The samples comprised about 1-10 million cryopreserved PBMC ahead of DNA extraction. The specimen comprised unsorted PBMCs, sampled 0.3 years after starting antiretroviral therapy. The chain links TRBV19 to TRBJ1-1; D perhaps matches TRBD1 (5 bases). This TCR derives from a man aged 18 to 35 with HIV. Written as DNA, the CDR3 is TGTGCCAGTAGTATCTGGGACGGAGAAGCTTTCTTT. Translation gives CASSIWDGEAFF.